This is a list of T cell receptor beta chains from one sample in a study of blood T cell repertoires in COVID-19. The repertoire was sequenced with immunoSEQ multiplex PCR; TCRdb's copy has only in-frame clones and lacks some. Here the sample spans under 200,000 clones, around four fifths being singletons. Sequencing used peripheral blood. These receptors originate from a man aged 55 to 70 with COVID-19, enrolled during active disease. Both conserved end residues are part of each CDR3. A D gene is named only where the DNA matches it firmly. Where a row states a size, it is once, few, many or the class of an expanded clone; other rows omit it.

V: TRBV9; J: TRBJ1-6; D: -; size: -; DNA: TGTGCCAGCACCCTACAAGGGGGTTCACCCCTCCACTTT; CDR3: CASTLQGGSPLHF
V: TRBV9; J: TRBJ2-5; D: TRBD2; size: -; DNA: TGTGCCAGCAGCGTAGGCCTACCGGGACTAGCGGGAGGCTTGAAGCAAGAGACCCAGTACTTC; CDR3: CASSVGLPGLAGGLKQETQYF
V: TRBV4-1; J: TRBJ2-4; D: TRBD1; size: -; DNA: TGCGCCAGCAGCCAAGATTTGGGACAGGGTCGGGACATTCAGTACTTC; CDR3: CASSQDLGQGRDIQYF
V: TRBV19; J: TRBJ2-3; D: TRBD1; size: once; DNA: TGTGCCAGTAGTACACCAGGGGGCCAGGGGACAGATACGCAGTATTTT; CDR3: CASSTPGGQGTDTQYF
V: TRBV29-1; J: TRBJ2-3; D: -; size: -; DNA: TGCAGCGTCGGGGTACAAGATACGCAGTATTTT; CDR3: CSVGVQDTQYF
V: TRBV19; J: TRBJ1-2; D: TRBD1; size: once; DNA: TGTGCCATTAGGACAGGGGGCATGGGTGACGGCTACACCTTC; CDR3: CAIRTGGMGDGYTF
V: TRBV5-4; J: TRBJ2-3; D: -; size: -; DNA: TGTGCCAGCAGCTCAGGTGGGGGGGCCATGCTCAGGGGAACGCAGTATTTT; CDR3: CASSSGGGAMLRGTQYF
V: TRBV12-3/TRBV12-4; J: TRBJ1-2; D: -; size: -; DNA: TGTGCCAGCAGCCCTTGGGAGGGTGGCTACACCTTC; CDR3: CASSPWEGGYTF
V: TRBV10-2; J: TRBJ2-1; D: TRBD1; size: -; DNA: TGCGCCAGCAGTGAGTCTAGTGGGACAGGGGGCAATGAGCAGTTCTTC; CDR3: CASSESSGTGGNEQFF
V: TRBV5-5; J: TRBJ2-7; D: TRBD1; size: -; DNA: TGTGCCAGCAGCCAACGGGACAGGGGGGCCTACGAGCAGTACTTC; CDR3: CASSQRDRGAYEQYF
V: TRBV30; J: TRBJ1-5; D: -; size: -; DNA: TGTGCCTGGAGTGGGGGGGTTAATGATCAGCCCCAGCATTTT; CDR3: CAWSGGVNDQPQHF
V: TRBV7-9; J: TRBJ2-3; D: TRBD2; size: -; DNA: TGTGCCAGCAGCTTCGGGCTAGCGGGAAGGGGCCCCACAGATACGCAGTATTTT; CDR3: CASSFGLAGRGPTDTQYF
V: TRBV5-1; J: TRBJ1-1; D: -; size: -; DNA: TGCGCCAGCAGAGACAGGTGGAACACTGAAGCTTTCTTT; CDR3: CASRDRWNTEAFF
V: TRBV30; J: TRBJ1-5; D: -; size: -; DNA: TGTGCCTGGAGTACGGACAGAGGCAATCAGCCCCAGCATTTT; CDR3: CAWSTDRGNQPQHF
V: TRBV15; J: TRBJ1-2; D: -; size: once; DNA: TGTGCCACCAGCAAAGGCGGATTTAACTATGGCTACACCTTC; CDR3: CATSKGGFNYGYTF
V: TRBV5-1; J: TRBJ2-2; D: TRBD1; size: -; DNA: TGCGCCAGCAGCCTCCGGGACAGGGACACCGGGGAGCTGTTTTTT; CDR3: CASSLRDRDTGELFF
V: TRBV10-1; J: TRBJ1-1; D: -; size: -; DNA: TGCGCCAGCAGTGAACCGGGGAAGACTGAAGCTTTCTTT; CDR3: CASSEPGKTEAFF
V: TRBV28; J: TRBJ1-3; D: -; size: once; DNA: TGTGCCAGCAGCTCCCCTGGGGGCCTTGTGGGAGACACCATATATTTT; CDR3: CASSSPGGLVGDTIYF
V: TRBV5-6; J: TRBJ1-1; D: -; size: -; DNA: TGTGCCAGCAGCTATGGGACTTCTGACCCTGAAGCTTTCTTT; CDR3: CASSYGTSDPEAFF